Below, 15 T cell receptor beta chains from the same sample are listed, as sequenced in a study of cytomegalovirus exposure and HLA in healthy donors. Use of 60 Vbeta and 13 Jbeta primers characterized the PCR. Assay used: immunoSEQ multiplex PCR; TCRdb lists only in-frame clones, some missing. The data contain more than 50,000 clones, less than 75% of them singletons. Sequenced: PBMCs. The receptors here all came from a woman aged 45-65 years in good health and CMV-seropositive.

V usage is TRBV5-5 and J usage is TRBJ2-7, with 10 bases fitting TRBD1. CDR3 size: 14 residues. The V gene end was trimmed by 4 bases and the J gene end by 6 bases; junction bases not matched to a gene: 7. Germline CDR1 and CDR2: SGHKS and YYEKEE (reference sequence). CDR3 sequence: CASSLGTGEGEQYF. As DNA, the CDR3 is TGTGCCAGCAGCCTAGGGACAGGGGAAGGCGAGCAGTACTTC. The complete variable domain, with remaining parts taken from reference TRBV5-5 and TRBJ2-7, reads DAGVTQSPTHLIKTRGQQVTLRCSPISGHKSVSWYQQVLGQGPQFIFQYYEKEERGRGNFPDRFSARQFPNYSSELNVNALLLGDSALYLCASSLGTGEGEQYFGPGTRLTVT.

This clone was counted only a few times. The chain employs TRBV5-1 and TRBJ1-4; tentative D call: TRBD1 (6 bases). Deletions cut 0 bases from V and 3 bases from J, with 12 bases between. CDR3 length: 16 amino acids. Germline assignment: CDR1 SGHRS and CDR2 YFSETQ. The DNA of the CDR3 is TGCGCCAGCAGCTTGGCCTTGGGGGCGTCTAATGAAAAACTGTTTTTT. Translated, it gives CASSLALGASNEKLFF.

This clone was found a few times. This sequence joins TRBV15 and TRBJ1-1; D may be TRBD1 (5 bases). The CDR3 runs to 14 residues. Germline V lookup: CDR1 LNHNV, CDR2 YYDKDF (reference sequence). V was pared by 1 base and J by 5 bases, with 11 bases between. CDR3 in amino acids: CATSRAPRATEAFF. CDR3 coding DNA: TGTGCCACCAGCAGAGCGCCCAGGGCAACTGAAGCTTTCTTT.

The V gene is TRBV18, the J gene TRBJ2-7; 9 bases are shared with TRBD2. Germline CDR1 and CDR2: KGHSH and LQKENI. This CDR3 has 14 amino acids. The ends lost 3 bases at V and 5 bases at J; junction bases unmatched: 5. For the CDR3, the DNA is TGTGCCAGCTCACCGGGACTAGCCCCCAACGAGCAGTACTTC. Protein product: CASSPGLAPNEQYF. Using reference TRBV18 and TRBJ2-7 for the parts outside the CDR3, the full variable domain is NAGVMQNPRHLVRRRGQEARLRCSPMKGHSHVYWYRQLPEEGLKFMVYLQKENIIDESGMPKERFSAEFPKEGPSILRIQQVVRGDSAAYFCASSPGLAPNEQYFGPGTRLTVT.

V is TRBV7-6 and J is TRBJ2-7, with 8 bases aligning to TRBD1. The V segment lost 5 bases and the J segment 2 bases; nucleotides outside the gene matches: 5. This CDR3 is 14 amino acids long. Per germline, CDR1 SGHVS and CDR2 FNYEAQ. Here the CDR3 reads CASSQGQDPYEQYF. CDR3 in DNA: TGTGCCAGCAGCCAGGGACAGGATCCCTACGAGCAGTACTTC.

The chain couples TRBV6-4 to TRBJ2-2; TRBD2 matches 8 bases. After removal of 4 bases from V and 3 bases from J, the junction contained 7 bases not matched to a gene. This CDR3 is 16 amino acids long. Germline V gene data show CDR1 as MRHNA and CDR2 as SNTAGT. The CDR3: CASSVGGAKDTGELFF. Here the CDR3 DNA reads TGTGCCAGCAGTGTCGGGGGGGCAAAAGACACCGGGGAGCTGTTTTTT.

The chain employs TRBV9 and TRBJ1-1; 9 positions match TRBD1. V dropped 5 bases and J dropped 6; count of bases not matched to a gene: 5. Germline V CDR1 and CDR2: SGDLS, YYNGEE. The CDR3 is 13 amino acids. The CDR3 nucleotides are TGTGCCAGCAGTGTTACAGGGGGCTCTGAAGCTTTCTTT. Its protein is CASSVTGGSEAFF.

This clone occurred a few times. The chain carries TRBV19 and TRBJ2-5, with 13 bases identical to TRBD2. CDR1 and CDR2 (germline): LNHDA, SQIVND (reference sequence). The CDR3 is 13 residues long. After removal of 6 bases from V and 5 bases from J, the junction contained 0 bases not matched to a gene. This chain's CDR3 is CASRGLAGETQYF. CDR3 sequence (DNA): TGTGCCAGTAGGGGACTAGCGGGGGAGACCCAGTACTTC.

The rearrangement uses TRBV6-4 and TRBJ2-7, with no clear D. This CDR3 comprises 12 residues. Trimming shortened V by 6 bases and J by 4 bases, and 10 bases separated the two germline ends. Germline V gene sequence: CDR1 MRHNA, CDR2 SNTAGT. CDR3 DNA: TGTGCCAGCAGCCCCCCCCCATACGAGCAGTACTTC. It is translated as CASSPPPYEQYF.

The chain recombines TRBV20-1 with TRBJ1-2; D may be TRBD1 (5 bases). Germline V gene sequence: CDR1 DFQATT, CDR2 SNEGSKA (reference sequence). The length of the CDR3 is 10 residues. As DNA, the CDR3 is TGCAGCGTGGGGGGGGAGGGCTACACCTTC. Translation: CSVGGEGYTF.

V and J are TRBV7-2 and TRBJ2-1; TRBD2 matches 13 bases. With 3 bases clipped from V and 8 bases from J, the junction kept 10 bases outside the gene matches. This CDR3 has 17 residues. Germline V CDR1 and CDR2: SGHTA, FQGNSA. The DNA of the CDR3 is TGTGCCAGCAGCTTTTCTGGGACTAGCGGGATCAGCGATGAGCAGTTCTTC. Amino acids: CASSFSGTSGISDEQFF.

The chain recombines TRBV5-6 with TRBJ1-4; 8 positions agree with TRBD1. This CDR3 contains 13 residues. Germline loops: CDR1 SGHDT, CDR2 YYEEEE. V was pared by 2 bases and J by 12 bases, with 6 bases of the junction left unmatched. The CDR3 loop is CASSLDRGLQLFF. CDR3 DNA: TGTGCCAGCAGCTTAGACAGGGGCCTCCAACTGTTTTTT.

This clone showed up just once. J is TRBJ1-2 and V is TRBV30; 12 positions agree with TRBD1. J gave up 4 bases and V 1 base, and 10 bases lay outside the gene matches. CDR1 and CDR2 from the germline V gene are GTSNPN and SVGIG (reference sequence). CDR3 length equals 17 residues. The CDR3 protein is CAWSGRDRGQRGYGYTF. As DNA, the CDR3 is TGTGCCTGGAGTGGGCGGGACAGGGGGCAAAGAGGCTATGGCTACACCTTC.

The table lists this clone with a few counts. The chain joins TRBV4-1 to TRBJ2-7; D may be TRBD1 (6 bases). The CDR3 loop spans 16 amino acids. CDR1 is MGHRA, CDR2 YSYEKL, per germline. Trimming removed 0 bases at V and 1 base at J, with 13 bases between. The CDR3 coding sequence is TGCGCCAGCAGCCAAGATGGCCAAGGGGGTTCCTACGAGCAGTACTTC. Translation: CASSQDGQGGSYEQYF.

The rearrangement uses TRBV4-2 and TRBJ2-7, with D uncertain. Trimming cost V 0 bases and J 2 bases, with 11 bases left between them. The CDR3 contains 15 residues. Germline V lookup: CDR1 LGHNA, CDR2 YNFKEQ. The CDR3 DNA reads TGTGCCAGCAGCCAAGATCTAAACTATGCCTACGAGCAGTACTTC. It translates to CASSQDLNYAYEQYF.